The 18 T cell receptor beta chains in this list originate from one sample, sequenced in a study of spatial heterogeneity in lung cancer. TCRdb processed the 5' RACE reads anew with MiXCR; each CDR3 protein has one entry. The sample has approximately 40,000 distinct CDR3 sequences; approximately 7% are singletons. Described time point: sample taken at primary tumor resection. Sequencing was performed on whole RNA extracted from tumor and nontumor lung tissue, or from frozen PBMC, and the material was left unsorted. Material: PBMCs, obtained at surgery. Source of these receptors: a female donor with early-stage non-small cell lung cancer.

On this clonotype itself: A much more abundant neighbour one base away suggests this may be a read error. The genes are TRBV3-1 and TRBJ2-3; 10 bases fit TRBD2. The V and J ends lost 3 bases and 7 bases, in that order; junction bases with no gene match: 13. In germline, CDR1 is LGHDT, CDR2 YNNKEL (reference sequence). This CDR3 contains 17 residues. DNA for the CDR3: TGTGCCAGCAGCCAGATGGCAAGCGGGGGGGCCCGGTATACGCAGTATTTT. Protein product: CASSQMASGGARYTQYF.

CDR3 protein: CASSKELWESGEQYF. In nucleotides, the CDR3 is TGTGCCAGCAGCAAAGAGTTGTGGGAGAGCGGCGAGCAGTACTTC. The V and J genes are TRBV21-1 and TRBJ2-7; TRBD2, as called in the table, went unchecked against the DNA. TRBV21-1 is labeled a pseudogene. The CDR3 spans 15 residues.

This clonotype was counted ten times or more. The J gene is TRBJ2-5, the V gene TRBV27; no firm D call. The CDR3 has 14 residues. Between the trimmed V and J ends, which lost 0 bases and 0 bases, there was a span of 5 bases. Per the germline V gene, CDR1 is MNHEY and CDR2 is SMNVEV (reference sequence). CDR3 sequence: CASSLSSYQETQYF. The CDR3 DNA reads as TGTGCCAGCAGTTTATCCTCGTACCAAGAGACCCAGTACTTC.

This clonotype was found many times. This CDR3 is CASSPNPATEAFF. The CDR3 DNA reads as TGTGCCAGCAGCCCCAACCCGGCCACTGAAGCTTTCTTT. This chain links TRBV7-3 with TRBJ1-1; D call uncertain. Germline loops: CDR1 SGHTA, CDR2 FQGTGA. The CDR3 length is 13 residues. The germline V and J ends were trimmed by 5 bases and 4 bases, with 11 bases remaining between them.

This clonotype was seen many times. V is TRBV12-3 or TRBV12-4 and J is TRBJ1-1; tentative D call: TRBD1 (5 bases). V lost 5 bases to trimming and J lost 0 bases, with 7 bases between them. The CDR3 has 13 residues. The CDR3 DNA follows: TGTGCCAGCAGTCTACAGGTGAACACTGAAGCTTTCTTT. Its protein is CASSLQVNTEAFF.

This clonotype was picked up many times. The CDR3 bases are TGTGCCACCAGTGATTTAGTAGGGTCAGCTTCTGGCCTTTTCTCCTACGAGCAGTACTTC. Translated, it gives CATSDLVGSASGLFSYEQYF. This rearrangement joins TRBV24-1 to TRBJ2-7; D uncertain. CDR1 and CDR2 (germline): KGHDR, SFDVKD. The CDR3 contains 20 residues. V lost 1 base, J lost 0 bases, and 24 bases lay in between.

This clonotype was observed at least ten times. The CDR3 region is CAAGEQSTGELFF. CDR3 bases: TGTGCCGCAGGGGAGCAAAGCACCGGGGAGCTGTTTTTT. This chain connects TRBV3-1 to TRBJ2-2; D is perhaps TRBD1 (6 bases). Trimming took 11 bases from V and 4 from J, leaving 14 bases between them. The CDR3 contains 13 residues. Germline CDR1 and CDR2: LGHDT and YNNKEL (reference sequence). The entire variable domain, with the rest obtained from reference TRBV3-1 and TRBJ2-2, is as follows: DTAVSQTPKYLVTQMGNDKSIKCEQNLGHDTMYWYKQDSKKFLKIMFSYNNKELIINETVPNRFSPKSPDKAHLNLHINSLELGDSAVYFCAAGEQSTGELFFGEGSRLTVL.

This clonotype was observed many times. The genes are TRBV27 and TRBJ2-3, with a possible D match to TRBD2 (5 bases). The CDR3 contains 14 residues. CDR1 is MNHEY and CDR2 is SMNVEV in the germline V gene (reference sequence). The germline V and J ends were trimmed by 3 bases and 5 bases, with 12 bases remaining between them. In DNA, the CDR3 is TGTGCCAGCAGTTTGAGGGTAGCAGGAGATACGCAGTATTTT. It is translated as CASSLRVAGDTQYF.

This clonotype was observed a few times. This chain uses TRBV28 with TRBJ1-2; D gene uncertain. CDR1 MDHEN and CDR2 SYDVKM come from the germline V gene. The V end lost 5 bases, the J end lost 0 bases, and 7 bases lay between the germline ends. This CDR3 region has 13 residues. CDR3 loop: CASSHNPNYGYTF. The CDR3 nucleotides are TGTGCCAGCAGTCACAATCCTAACTATGGCTACACCTTC.

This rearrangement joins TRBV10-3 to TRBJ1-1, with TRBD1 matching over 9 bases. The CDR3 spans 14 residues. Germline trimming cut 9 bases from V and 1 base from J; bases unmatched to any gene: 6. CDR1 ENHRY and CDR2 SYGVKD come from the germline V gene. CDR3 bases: TGTGCCATTTGGACAGGGGTCCCGAACACTGAAGCTTTCTTT. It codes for CAIWTGVPNTEAFF.

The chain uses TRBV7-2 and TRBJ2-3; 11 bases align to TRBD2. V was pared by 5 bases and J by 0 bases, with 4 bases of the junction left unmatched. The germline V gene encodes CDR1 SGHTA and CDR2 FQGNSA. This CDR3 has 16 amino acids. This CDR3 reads CASSPLAGASTDTQYF. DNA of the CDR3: TGTGCCAGCAGCCCACTAGCGGGGGCGAGCACAGATACGCAGTATTTT.

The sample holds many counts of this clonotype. CDR3 sequence reads: CASSDSDTGELFF. The CDR3 bases are TGTGCCAGCAGTGACTCGGACACCGGGGAGCTGTTTTTT. The rearrangement links TRBV6-4 to TRBJ2-2; D is undetermined. Germline-derived CDR1 and CDR2 are MRHNA and SNTAGT. Trimming took 0 bases from V and 3 from J, leaving 2 bases between them. The CDR3 has 13 amino acids.

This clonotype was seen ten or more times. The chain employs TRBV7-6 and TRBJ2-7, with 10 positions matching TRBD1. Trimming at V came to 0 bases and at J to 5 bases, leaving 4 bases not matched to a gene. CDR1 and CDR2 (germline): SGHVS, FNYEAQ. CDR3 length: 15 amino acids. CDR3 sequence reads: CASSLAGQGYHEQYF. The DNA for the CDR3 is TGTGCCAGCAGCTTAGCGGGACAGGGGTACCACGAGCAGTACTTC.

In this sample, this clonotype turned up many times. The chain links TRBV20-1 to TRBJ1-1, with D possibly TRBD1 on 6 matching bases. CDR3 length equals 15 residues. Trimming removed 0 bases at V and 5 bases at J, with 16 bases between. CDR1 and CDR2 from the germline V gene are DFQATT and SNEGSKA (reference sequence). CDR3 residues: CSARDSMGAGTEAFF. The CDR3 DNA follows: TGCAGTGCTAGAGATAGCATGGGGGCTGGGACTGAAGCTTTCTTT.

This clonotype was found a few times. Written as DNA, the CDR3 is TGCAGTGCTCTGGACCCTGCGGGGGGGAGCTACGAGCAGTACTTC. Translation gives CSALDPAGGSYEQYF. V and J are TRBV20-1 and TRBJ2-7, with TRBD2 matching over 9 bases. CDR3 length: 15 residues. Germline V gives CDR1 DFQATT, CDR2 SNEGSKA (reference sequence). V was pared by 5 bases and J by 3 bases, with 11 bases of the junction left unmatched.

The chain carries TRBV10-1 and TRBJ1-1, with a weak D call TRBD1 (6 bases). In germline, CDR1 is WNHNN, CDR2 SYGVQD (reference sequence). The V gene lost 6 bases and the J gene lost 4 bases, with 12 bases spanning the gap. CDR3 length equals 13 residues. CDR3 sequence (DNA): TGCGCCAGCAGGACCGGGACAAGCACTGAAGCTTTCTTT. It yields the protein CASRTGTSTEAFF.

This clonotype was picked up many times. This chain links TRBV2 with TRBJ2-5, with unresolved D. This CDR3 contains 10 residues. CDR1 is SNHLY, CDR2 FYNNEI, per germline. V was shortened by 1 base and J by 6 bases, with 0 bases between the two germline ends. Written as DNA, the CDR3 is TGTGCCAGCAGTGAAGAGACCCAGTACTTC. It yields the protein CASSEETQYF.

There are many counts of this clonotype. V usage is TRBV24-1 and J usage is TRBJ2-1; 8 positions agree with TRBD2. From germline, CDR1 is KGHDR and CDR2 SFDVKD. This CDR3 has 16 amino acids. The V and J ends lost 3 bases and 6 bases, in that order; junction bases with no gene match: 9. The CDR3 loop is CATSDPLAGGPNEQFF. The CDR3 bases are TGTGCCACCAGTGATCCCCTCGCGGGGGGCCCCAATGAGCAGTTCTTC.